The 7 T cell receptor beta chains presented below share a single source sample, sequenced in a study of CD8+ T cells in alopecia areata. The treatment: oral pan-JAK inhibitor, 5-10 mg twice daily. Extraction of RNA preceded its reverse transcription into cDNA, which served as the sequencing template. The assay was immunoSEQ multiplex PCR, and TCRdb's table has in-frame clones only and misses some. The sample lists about 190,000 clones, under 80% occurring once. The input for sequencing was CD4+ T cells sorted from blood, taken at week 49, from a patient treated with tofacitinib. These receptors all come from a human donor with alopecia areata.

The chain employs TRBV30 and TRBJ2-1; 9 nucleotides line up with TRBD2. The germline CDR1 and CDR2 sequences are GTSNPN and SVGIG (reference sequence). The CDR3 length is 13 residues. Trimming took 7 bases from V and 4 from J; bases not matched to a gene: 5. The CDR3, as DNA: TGTGCCTCATATAGCGGGGGATACAATGAGCAGTTCTTC. Its protein product is CASYSGGYNEQFF.

This clone was counted a few times. This sequence joins TRBV29-1 and TRBJ2-7; the match to TRBD1 covers 10 bases. The length of the CDR3 is 13 residues. Germline V gene data show CDR1 as SQVTM and CDR2 as ANQGSEA. Losses at the gene ends were 7 bases for V and 1 base for J; bases not matched to a gene: 4. In DNA, the CDR3 is TGCAGCGGCGGGGGACAGGGGTCCTACGAGCAGTACTTC. Encoded protein: CSGGGQGSYEQYF.

The J gene is TRBJ2-7, the V gene TRBV5-1, with D maybe TRBD2 (5 bases). The CDR3 totals 13 residues. Germline CDR1 and CDR2: SGHRS and YFSETQ. V was pared by 2 bases and J by 4 bases, with 10 bases between. In nucleotides, the CDR3 is TGCGCCAGCAGCTTAAGAGAGGGTTACGAGCAGTACTTC. Its protein product is CASSLREGYEQYF.

The chain joins TRBV29-1 to TRBJ2-7; 8 bases are shared with TRBD1. The length of the CDR3 is 14 residues. Germline lookup yields CDR1 SQVTM and CDR2 ANQGSEA. Trimming cost V 6 bases and J 4 bases; bases outside gene matches: 11. The DNA for the CDR3 is TGCAGCGTGAGCGGACAGGGCGTTAGGTACGAGCAGTACTTC. Its protein product is CSVSGQGVRYEQYF.

This chain joins TRBV4-3 and TRBJ1-2; TRBD1 is a possible D gene (5 bases). Germline CDR1 and CDR2: LGHNA and YSLEER. The CDR3 loop spans 13 amino acids. V was cut by 1 base and J by 8 bases, with 11 bases left in between. CDR3 region: CASSQGRSGGYTF. The CDR3 region has the DNA TGCGCCAGCAGCCAAGGGCGGTCAGGGGGCTACACCTTC.

The gene calls are TRBV27 and TRBJ1-1, with D unclear. The CDR3 contains 17 residues. Germline CDR1 and CDR2: MNHEY and SMNVEV (reference sequence). V lost 6 bases to trimming and J lost 1 base, with 21 bases between them. The CDR3 protein is CASRVVPDPGPNTEAFF. The DNA for the CDR3 is TGTGCCAGCAGGGTCGTCCCCGACCCCGGTCCGAACACTGAAGCTTTCTTT.

There are a few counts of this clone. This rearrangement joins TRBV30 to TRBJ2-6, with D tentatively TRBD2 (5 bases). Trimming took off 1 base at V and 3 bases at J, with 22 bases between the two ends. This CDR3 region has 19 residues. CDR1 and CDR2 (germline): GTSNPN, SVGIG (reference sequence). CDR3: CAWSAEEAANSFGANVLTF. In nucleotides, the CDR3 is TGTGCCTGGAGTGCAGAGGAGGCCGCAAACTCCTTTGGGGCCAACGTCCTGACTTTC.